This TCR beta chain was observed in a study of cytomegalovirus exposure and HLA in healthy donors. The PCR used 60 Vbeta and 13 Jbeta primers. The assay was immunoSEQ multiplex PCR, and TCRdb's table has in-frame clones only and misses some. The repertoire holds fewer than 150,000 clones, with about 80% as singletons. The specimen was PBMCs. This receptor was identified in a man aged 60-69 years in good health and CMV-seropositive.

The DNA for the CDR3 is TGTGCCAGCCAGATAGGAGGTTACGAGCAGTACTTC. It encodes CASQIGGYEQYF. The chain links TRBV2 to TRBJ2-7, with a tentative D call TRBD2 (5 bases). Germline V gives CDR1 SNHLY, CDR2 FYNNEI. With 8 bases removed from V and 4 bases from J, the gap between germline ends came to 12 bases. The CDR3 consists of 12 residues.